This entry describes one T cell receptor (beta chain). The antigen remains undetermined. The healthy adult donors were HIV-negative and reported no recent acute infections or vaccinations. These data are taken from a study of shared clonotypes between healthy human individuals. The study, taken as a whole, reports: Naive CD4 clonotypes overlapped across a handful of donors at approximately 5.5%.

Germline loops: CDR1 LNHDA, CDR2 SQIVND (reference sequence). The CDR3 runs to 14 residues. V lost 7 bases, J lost 1 base, and 13 bases lay in between. Method: immunoSEQ multiplex PCR; TCRdb's copy keeps in-frame clones and lacks some. The profile shows 2 million to 2.5 million clones, 85% to 95% of them singletons. The sequenced sample consisted of naive CD4+ T cells sorted from blood. Described subset: CD45RA+ positively selected. The chain recombines TRBV19 with TRBJ1-2; D unresolved. This clonotype originated in a man in his late teens or twenties in good health. The CDR3 coding sequence is TGTGCCAGTACCTACTTGGACTTTAACTATGGCTACACCTTC. Amino acid sequence: CASTYLDFNYGYTF.